This TCR beta chain was documented in a study of CD4+ T cells in melanoma (dated 2022 in TCRdb). As for the study more broadly: The study investigated neoantigen-specific CD4+ T cells in human melanoma.

Worth noting for this clone: There is no known antigen for this receptor. No much larger clonotype is one base removed from it; base qualities were not supplied.

On the study overall, not on this receptor specifically: The report described a correlation between neoantigen-specific CD4+ T cells and the function of CD8+ T cells, macrophages and B cells. Neoantigen-specific CD4+ T cells in melanoma were reported to show diverse differentiation states.

Libraries were built with the immunoSEQ multiplex PCR assay. Here the immuneACCESS table is served through TCRdb, limited to in-frame sequences with V and J called. Missing clones are a known gap in these copies; in checked studies unresolved V genes cover under half, and the rest lacks a known reason. The sample includes about 50,000 clones, with approximately 89% observed a single time. 10% to 15% of the sample lies in the top ten. The donors were people with melanoma. The sequencing input was peripheral blood. The clonotype was recovered from a human donor with melanoma.

The nucleotides read TGTGCCAGTAGTATTCAAGAGACCCAGTACTTC. Its translation is CASSIQETQYF. The chain was built from TRBV19 and TRBJ2-5; there is no confident call for the D gene. Spanning cysteine to phenylalanine, the CDR3 consists of 11 amino acids. Solely the CDR3 DNA is kept, with 33 bases framed from the first base. V and J lose 3 bases and 2 bases, and a span of 1 base separates them. The germline V gene encodes CDR1 LNHDA and CDR2 SQIVND (reference sequence).